The clone carrying this T cell receptor (beta chain) has a count of ten or more. Its antigen is unknown. This sample is part of a study of CD8 T cells in ankylosing spondylitis. Study observations and caveats: A TCR beta motif of 7 to 9 highly homologous variants seemed to mark ankylosing spondylitis blood. Matched ankylosing spondylitis synovial fluid reportedly showed significant enrichment of disease-linked clones. Earlier literature documents some of the motif variants in reactive arthritis synovial fluid and blood. Disease-linked clones displayed a CD8+ phenotype and appeared relatively rarely in peripheral blood.

TCR beta libraries were made by quantitative 5'-RACE with molecular barcodes. TCRdb reprocessed the 5' RACE reads via MiXCR and lists one record per CDR3 protein. The table lists roughly 670,000 distinct CDR3 sequences, 15% to 20% of them singletons. CDR3 length: 15 residues. Germline loops: CDR1 SGHVS, CDR2 FNYEAQ. Trimming took 2 bases from V and 3 from J; bases not matched to a gene: 3. Material: blood, either unsorted or a sorted T cell fraction (not recorded which). This sequence joins TRBV7-6 and TRBJ2-5; 10 bases line up with TRBD1. The receptor comes from a male donor with ankylosing spondylitis. The CDR3 loop is CASSLMGTGEETQYF. CDR3 sequence (DNA): TGTGCCAGCAGCTTAATGGGGACAGGGGAAGAGACCCAGTACTTC. The full variable domain, with the rest looked up from reference TRBV7-6 and TRBJ2-5, is GAGVSQSPRYKVTKRGQDVALRCDPISGHVSLYWYRQALGQGPEFLTYFNYEAQQDKSGLPNDRFSAERPEGSISTLTIQRTEQRDSAMYRCASSLMGTGEETQYFGPGTRLLVL.